A single sample gave rise to the 20 T cell receptor beta chains below, sequenced in a study of blood T cell repertoires in COVID-19 (dated by TCRdb to between 2020 and 2021). The receptor library was made with the immunoSEQ multiplex PCR assay. TCRdb mirrors the immuneACCESS table, restricted to in-frame sequences. Some clones are absent from its copies; in checked studies, under half trace to an unresolved V gene, and the reason for the others is unknown. Within this sample are approximately 190,000 clones, with roughly 87% of them counted one time only. Around 8% of the sample comes from the top ten. Sequenced input: peripheral blood. The source is a woman aged 55-70 years with COVID-19, enrolled during active disease.

Concerning this clone itself: The junction departs from the called germline gene at one end, perhaps through a read error. The CDR3 is CASSLDEDREYEPQHF. CDR3 coding DNA: TGTGCCAGTAGTCTAGATGAAGACAGGGAGTACGAGCCCCAGCATTTT. The chain is built from TRBV19 and TRBJ1-5; 7 bases are a match to TRBD1. In germline, CDR1 is LNHDA, CDR2 SQIVND (reference sequence). This CDR3 region has 16 residues.

This clone has a single count. V and J are TRBV7-8 and TRBJ2-1; TRBD2 matches at 10 bases. Trimming cost V 0 bases and J 7 bases; bases outside gene matches: 12. Germline V gene data show CDR1 as SGHVS and CDR2 as FQNEAQ. This CDR3 is 18 amino acids long. The CDR3 loop reads CASSLALSVGLAVNEQFF. CDR3 DNA: TGTGCCAGCAGCTTAGCCCTCTCAGTAGGACTAGCGGTTAATGAGCAGTTCTTC.

V gene TRBV15 combines with J gene TRBJ1-1; D is unresolved. V was trimmed by 3 bases and J by 3 bases, leaving 14 bases between them. This CDR3 comprises 15 residues. Looked up from germline, CDR1 is LNHNV and CDR2 is YYDKDF (reference sequence). For the CDR3, the DNA is TGTGCCACCAGCAGGATGGGAGTGGTAGACACTGAAGCTTTCTTT. It is translated as CATSRMGVVDTEAFF.

This chain connects TRBV29-1 to TRBJ1-5; no reliable D call. CDR3 length equals 13 residues. Per germline, CDR1 SQVTM and CDR2 ANQGSEA. The V end lost 3 bases, the J end lost 3 bases, and 9 bases lay between the germline ends. The CDR3: CSVEYGLNQPQHF. CDR3 DNA sequence: TGCAGCGTTGAGTACGGACTCAATCAGCCCCAGCATTTT.

The rearrangement joins TRBV5-1 to TRBJ2-3, with TRBD2 matching over 14 bases. CDR1 is SGHRS, CDR2 YFSETQ, per germline. With 4 bases clipped from V and 4 bases from J, the junction kept 5 bases outside the gene matches. The CDR3 is 16 amino acids. This CDR3 is CASSIGLAGGSDTQYF. The CDR3 nucleotides read TGCGCCAGCAGCATCGGACTAGCGGGGGGCTCAGATACGCAGTATTTT.

This clone was counted only a few times. The V call is TRBV11-2, the J call TRBJ1-2; 7 bases are a match to TRBD1. From germline, CDR1 is SGHAT and CDR2 FQNNGV. The CDR3 is 13 residues long. V was clipped by 5 bases and J by 7 bases; unmatched bases: 7. CDR3 sequence (DNA): TGTGCCAGCAGCCTAATCTCAGGGGGTGGCTACACCTTC. The encoded protein is CASSLISGGGYTF.

This clone has just a few counts. This chain uses TRBV5-1 with TRBJ1-6; TRBD1 agrees at 8 bases. V was clipped by 8 bases and J by 7 bases; unmatched bases: 5. CDR3 length: 13 amino acids. Germline CDR1 reads SGHRS; CDR2 reads YFSETQ. The CDR3 spells CASKQGGNSPLHF. For the CDR3, the DNA is TGCGCCAGTAAACAGGGGGGGAATTCACCCCTCCACTTT.

The rearrangement links TRBV11-3 to TRBJ2-1; maybe TRBD2 (5 bases). Germline V lookup: CDR1 SGHNT, CDR2 YENEEA. The CDR3 runs 15 residues. Trimming removed 2 bases at V and 5 bases at J, with 13 bases between. Written as DNA, the CDR3 is TGTGCCAGCAGCTTAAGCCGGGGAACTGACAATGAGCAGTTCTTC. Amino acid sequence: CASSLSRGTDNEQFF.

The chain uses TRBV6-5 and TRBJ1-5, with 7 bases fitting TRBD1. The CDR3 contains 15 residues. Per the germline V gene, CDR1 is MNHEY and CDR2 is SVGAGI. The ends lost 5 bases at V and 7 bases at J; junction bases unmatched: 11. The CDR3 DNA follows: TGTGCCAGCAGTCTCGAACCAGACAGGGCACAGCCCCAGCATTTT. Amino acids: CASSLEPDRAQPQHF.

The chain couples TRBV14 to TRBJ2-1, with D hard to call. Per the germline V gene, CDR1 is SGHDN and CDR2 is FVKESK. CDR3 length equals 12 residues. Trimming removed 1 base from V and 4 bases from J, with 2 bases in between. The CDR3 sequence is CASSQAYNEQFF. The DNA for the CDR3 is TGTGCCAGCAGCCAAGCTTACAATGAGCAGTTCTTC.

The chain joins TRBV7-2 to TRBJ2-5, with D possibly being TRBD2 (6 bases). This CDR3 is 15 amino acids long. CDR1 SGHTA and CDR2 FQGNSA come from the germline V gene. V gave up 5 bases and J gave up 5 bases, with 18 bases separating them. CDR3 loop: CASSPSWGRTETQYF. The CDR3 DNA reads as TGTGCCAGCAGCCCCTCGTGGGGGAGGACGGAGACCCAGTACTTC.

The V call is TRBV10-2, the J call TRBJ1-6; 7 nucleotides agree with TRBD1. Per germline, CDR1 WSHSY and CDR2 SAAADI. There are 16 residues in the CDR3. After removal of 7 bases from V and 7 bases from J, the junction contained 13 bases not matched to a gene. The CDR3 loop reads CASTLPGQSGNSPLHF. In nucleotides, the CDR3 is TGCGCCAGCACTTTACCGGGACAGTCGGGGAATTCACCCCTCCACTTT.

J is TRBJ2-3 and V is TRBV6-2 or TRBV6-3; 9 bases are shared with TRBD1. J gave up 1 base and V 5 bases, and 4 bases lay outside the gene matches. The CDR3 contains 15 residues. CDR1 and CDR2 (germline): MNHEY, SVGEGT. CDR3 region: CASSLRTGGTDTQYF. DNA of the CDR3: TGTGCCAGCAGTCTTAGGACAGGGGGCACAGATACGCAGTATTTT.

This clone was observed a handful of times. The chain is built from TRBV15 and TRBJ1-2, with 8 bases fitting TRBD1. V lost 3 bases, J lost 4 bases, and 4 bases stayed unmatched. The CDR3 runs 14 residues. Germline V gene data show CDR1 as LNHNV and CDR2 as YYDKDF (reference sequence). This CDR3 reads CATSSRDRLYGYTF. The DNA of the CDR3 is TGTGCCACCAGCAGCCGGGACAGGCTCTATGGCTACACCTTC.

The J gene is TRBJ2-5, the V gene TRBV11-2; D unclear. In germline, CDR1 is SGHAT, CDR2 FQNNGV. The CDR3 has 12 residues. V lost 2 bases and J 1 base, leaving 2 bases between the germline ends. Here the CDR3 reads CASSLLQETQYF. DNA of the CDR3: TGTGCCAGCAGCTTACTCCAAGAGACCCAGTACTTC.

The V call is TRBV28, the J call TRBJ1-5; 7 positions agree with TRBD1. Looked up from germline, CDR1 is MDHEN and CDR2 is SYDVKM. The CDR3 runs to 15 residues. V shed 5 bases, J shed 4 bases, and the junction held 8 bases outside the gene matches. Here the CDR3 reads CASSLLGTDNQPQHF. The CDR3 DNA follows: TGTGCCAGCAGTCTTCTCGGGACAGATAATCAGCCCCAGCATTTT. The variable domain in full, with the rest retrieved from reference TRBV28 and TRBJ1-5, is DVKVTQSSRYLVKRTGEKVFLECVQDMDHENMFWYRQDPGLGLRLIYFSYDVKMKEKGDIPEGYSVSREKKERFSLILESASTNQTSMYLCASSLLGTDNQPQHFGDGTRLSIL.

This clone showed up just once. The identical CDR3 is also encoded by other nucleotide sequences in the sample. V and J are TRBV19 and TRBJ1-5, with D maybe TRBD1 (5 bases). Germline loops: CDR1 LNHDA, CDR2 SQIVND (reference sequence). The CDR3 is made up of 16 amino acids. V lost 1 base and J lost 0, with 10 bases in between. CDR3 DNA sequence: TGTGCCAGTAGTATAGGGGCAGGGAATAGCAATCAGCCCCAGCATTTT. Amino acids: CASSIGAGNSNQPQHF. The variable domain in full, with the rest retrieved from reference TRBV19 and TRBJ1-5, is DGGITQSPKYLFRKEGQNVTLSCEQNLNHDAMYWYRQDPGQGLRLIYYSQIVNDFQKGDIAEGYSVSREKKESFPLTVTSAQKNPTAFYLCASSIGAGNSNQPQHFGDGTRLSIL.

This clone was observed a handful of times. The CDR3 DNA reads TGTGCCAGTAGAACGGGGACAGCCAGCAATCAGCCCCAGCATTTT. Protein product: CASRTGTASNQPQHF. The gene calls are TRBV19 and TRBJ1-5, with TRBD1 matching 7 bases. Per the germline V gene, CDR1 is LNHDA and CDR2 is SQIVND (reference sequence). The CDR3 runs 15 residues. V was clipped by 6 bases and J by 1 base; unmatched bases: 6.

The CDR3 region is CASSLRTSGNTGELFF. CDR3 nucleotides: TGTGCCAGCAGCTTGAGGACTAGCGGGAACACCGGGGAGCTGTTTTTT. V and J are TRBV5-6 and TRBJ2-2, with TRBD2 matching 10 bases. The CDR3 runs to 16 residues. From germline, CDR1 is SGHDT and CDR2 YYEEEE. J was trimmed by 1 base and V by 1 base; bases with no gene match: 1. Looking up the rest from reference TRBV5-6 and TRBJ2-2 gives the full variable domain: DAGVTQSPTHLIKTRGQQVTLRCSPKSGHDTVSWYQQALGQGPQFIFQYYEEEERQRGNFPDRFSGHQFPNYSSELNVNALLLGDSALYLCASSLRTSGNTGELFFGEGSRLTVL.

The chain joins TRBV7-3 to TRBJ2-7, with a weak D call TRBD2 (5 bases). V was cut by 2 bases and J by 2 bases, with 10 bases left in between. CDR3 length: 14 amino acids. Germline values: CDR1 SGHTA, CDR2 FQGTGA. The CDR3 protein is CASSLGGSTYEQYF. For the CDR3, the DNA is TGTGCCAGCAGCTTAGGCGGGTCCACCTACGAGCAGTACTTC.